The rows below give T cell receptor beta chains drawn from one sample of a study of vaccination and CD4 T cells after COVID-19. The antigens these receptors bind are not known. MiXCR, run by TCRdb on the PCR reads, gives a single entry per CDR3 protein. Of more than 4,000 distinct CDR3 sequences listed, around 20% are singletons. The sample was CD4+ T cells from blood, cultured in vitro. These receptors originate from a human donor who had recovered from COVID-19. Each CDR3 is given with its conserved first and last residue. A D gene is named only where the DNA matches it firmly. Part of the rows lack a size; the others show once, few, many or a class for expanded clones.

TRBV5-1	TRBJ2-7	14	TRBD1	few	TGCGCCAGCAGCTTGACAGGGGGAACCTACGAGCAGTACTTC	CASSLTGGTYEQYF
TRBV6-5	TRBJ2-4	13	TRBD1	medium-sized	TGTGCCAGCAGTTCCAAGATCTCGACAGGGGAGTACTTC	CASSSKISTGEYF
TRBV29-1	TRBJ2-3	16	-	few	TGCAGCGTTGAGGCAGACAGGAGATTTGGCACAGATACGCAGTATTTT	CSVEADRRFGTDTQYF
TRBV10-3	TRBJ2-7	11	-	few	TGTGCCATCAGAGACAGCTACGAGCAGTACTTC	CAIRDSYEQYF
TRBV25-1	TRBJ1-6	17	TRBD1	few	TGTGCCAGCAGTGAAGGGGGGACAGGGGGGAGGAATTCACCCCTCCACTTT	CASSEGGTGGRNSPLHF
TRBV28	TRBJ1-6	15	TRBD1	-	TGTGCCAGCAGTTTAGCAGGGGGGCATAATTCACCCCTCCACTTT	CASSLAGGHNSPLHF
TRBV20-1	TRBJ2-3	15	-	few	TGCAGTGCCCCCCCAGCGGGCCTACGCACAGATACGCAGTATTTT	CSAPPAGLRTDTQYF
TRBV12-3/TRBV12-4	TRBJ2-2	16	-	few	TGTGCCAGCAGCCGCCGTCGCCGGACGAACACCGGGGAGCTGTTTTTT	CASSRRRRTNTGELFF
TRBV6-2/TRBV6-3	TRBJ2-3	15	-	-	TGTGCCAGCAGTACTCGCCCTGGCGGCACAGATACGCAGTATTTT	CASSTRPGGTDTQYF
TRBV5-1	TRBJ2-1	15	TRBD2	-	TGCGCCAGCAGCTTGCTTCTAGCGGGACTCAATGAGCAGTTCTTC	CASSLLLAGLNEQFF
TRBV30	TRBJ2-7	14	TRBD1	-	TGTGCCTGGAGTGCGGGACAGGGTTACTACGAGCAGTACTTC	CAWSAGQGYYEQYF
TRBV10-3	TRBJ2-6	16	-	medium-sized	TGTGCCATCAGTGAGCTAGGGGGGGCTGGGGCCAACGTCCTGACTTTC	CAISELGGAGANVLTF
TRBV3-1	TRBJ2-5	13	-	once	TGTGCCAGCAGCCAGGGAATAAGAGAGACCCAGTACTTC	CASSQGIRETQYF
TRBV4-1	TRBJ2-5	15	TRBD1	-	TGCGCCAGCAGCGGTCGACAGGGGGGTCAAGAGACCCAGTACTTC	CASSGRQGGQETQYF
TRBV12-5	TRBJ1-1	14	-	few	TGTGCTAGTGGTTTGGTAGGAGAGGACACTGAAGCTTTCTTT	CASGLVGEDTEAFF
TRBV5-1	TRBJ2-7	19	TRBD2	-	TGCGCCAGCAGCCTCGAACCGTTCAGGACTAGCGGGGGGGGAGGTGAGCAGTACTTC	CASSLEPFRTSGGGGEQYF
TRBV6-1	TRBJ1-6	13	TRBD1	medium-sized	TGTGCCAGCAGTACGACAGGGGCTTCACCCCTCCACTTT	CASSTTGASPLHF
TRBV19	TRBJ2-5	19	TRBD2	-	TGTGCCAGTAGTATAGGACTAGCGGGGGACCTTACTTACCAAGAGACCCAGTACTTC	CASSIGLAGDLTYQETQYF
TRBV30	TRBJ1-5	12	-	-	TGTGCCTGGAGTGCCAGAGGTCAGCCCCAGCATTTT	CAWSARGQPQHF
TRBV4-1	TRBJ2-2	15	-	-	TGCGCCAGCAGCCAACTGTCCATAACTACCGGGGAGCTGTTTTTT	CASSQLSITTGELFF
TRBV18	TRBJ2-2	16	-	-	TGTGCCAGCTCACCACGGAGGACAGAGAACACCGGGGAGCTGTTTTTT	CASSPRRTENTGELFF
TRBV20-1	TRBJ2-3	16	TRBD1	few	TGCAGTGCTAGAGATGAAACAGGGGGAAGCACAGATACGCAGTATTTT	CSARDETGGSTDTQYF
TRBV6-1	TRBJ2-1	11	-	-	TGTGCCAGCAGAAAGCTGGGGGAGCAGTTCTTC	CASRKLGEQFF
TRBV5-4	TRBJ2-4	15	-	-	TGTGCCAGCAGCTTGGATGGAGAAACCACGGACATTCAGTACTTC	CASSLDGETTDIQYF
TRBV30	TRBJ1-6	14	TRBD1	medium-sized	TGTGCCTGGAGCCAGGGACAGGTGAATTCACCCCTCCACTTT	CAWSQGQVNSPLHF
TRBV3-1	TRBJ1-2	14	TRBD1	-	TGTGCCAGCAGCTCGGACAGGGGACTCTATGGCTACACCTTC	CASSSDRGLYGYTF
TRBV6-1	TRBJ2-5	15	-	few	TGTGCCAGCAGCGCCTTTGGGGGGGGGCGGGAGACCCAGTACTTC	CASSAFGGGRETQYF
TRBV7-2	TRBJ2-7	15	TRBD2	-	TGTGCCAGCAGCCGGACTAGCGGGGCGACCTACGAGCAGTACTTC	CASSRTSGATYEQYF
TRBV6-1	TRBJ1-5	13	-	few	TGTGCCAGCAGGTCAGGGAAATCCCAGCCCCAGCATTTT	CASRSGKSQPQHF
TRBV4-2	TRBJ1-2	17	TRBD1	-	TGTGCCAGCAGCCAAGCCGACAGGGGGCAGACTAACTATGGCTACACCTTC	CASSQADRGQTNYGYTF
TRBV20-1	TRBJ2-5	16	-	-	TGCAGTGCTAGAGATCCCCCGGGTCAAGGATTCGAGACCCAGTACTTC	CSARDPPGQGFETQYF
TRBV11-1	TRBJ2-2	13	TRBD2	few	TGTGCCAGCGAAGGCGGGGGGACCGGGGAGCTGTTTTTT	CASEGGGTGELFF
TRBV7-6	TRBJ1-4	11	-	medium-sized	TGTGCCGGGGGGACTCGGGGAAAACTGTTTTTT	CAGGTRGKLFF
TRBV11-2	TRBJ1-2	12	-	-	TGTGCCAGCAGCTTCATCAACGCCGGCTACACCTTC	CASSFINAGYTF
TRBV7-8	TRBJ2-1	15	TRBD1	-	TGTGCCAGCAGCCGACAGGGGGGTTCCTACAATGAGCAGTTCTTC	CASSRQGGSYNEQFF
TRBV3-1	TRBJ1-2	19	-	-	TGTGCCAGCAGCCAAGATCGGGACAACCAACTCCTCCGGTTTCCCCGCTACACCTTC	CASSQDRDNQLLRFPRYTF
TRBV6-1	TRBJ2-7	15	-	-	TGTGCCAGCAGCCCGGTTGGGACCAACTCCTACGAGCAGTACTTC	CASSPVGTNSYEQYF
TRBV5-1	TRBJ2-5	14	-	few	TGCGCCAGCAGCTTGGCAGGGGCAAGAGAGACCCAGTACTTC	CASSLAGARETQYF
TRBV28	TRBJ2-5	16	TRBD1	-	TGTGCCAGCGGGGCGCTTAAGGGGACAGGGAAGTTGACCCAGTACTTC	CASGALKGTGKLTQYF
TRBV30	TRBJ1-4	13	TRBD1	-	TGTGCCTGGGCAGGGGGCGTGAATGAAAAACTGTTTTTT	CAWAGGVNEKLFF
TRBV5-8	TRBJ2-2	17	-	few	TGTGCCAGCAGCAGAAGAGAGCGGTCTCTTAACACCGGGGAGCTGTTTTTT	CASSRRERSLNTGELFF
TRBV7-3	TRBJ2-3	15	-	-	TGTGCCAGCAGCCTCGGGGACACTCACACAGATACGCAGTATTTT	CASSLGDTHTDTQYF
TRBV20-1	TRBJ1-4	15	-	few	TGCAGTGCTAGCCGTAATGGGGGCCGGGGTGAAAAACTGTTTTTT	CSASRNGGRGEKLFF
TRBV10-3	TRBJ1-4	14	-	few	TGTGCCATCAGTTACGGCCCCGGGACTGAAAAACTGTTTTTT	CAISYGPGTEKLFF
TRBV25-1	TRBJ1-2	13	TRBD1	-	TGTGCCAGTAGATATTCACAGGGGGAGGGCTACACCTTC	CASRYSQGEGYTF
TRBV19	TRBJ1-2	15	-	few	TGTGCCAGTAGTATATCCGGGACATCGAATTACGGCTACACCTTC	CASSISGTSNYGYTF
TRBV9	TRBJ2-7	16	-	-	TGTGCCAGCAGCGTAGGGGTCGGGGGTTCTTCCTACGAGCAGTACTTC	CASSVGVGGSSYEQYF
TRBV7-9	TRBJ2-5	14	-	-	TGTGCCAGCAGCTACGACGCCTCACAAGAGACCCAGTACTTC	CASSYDASQETQYF
TRBV7-2	TRBJ2-2	15	-	few	TGTGCCAGCAGCTTAGATGTAAGGTCCTCCGGGGAGCTGTTTTTT	CASSLDVRSSGELFF
TRBV6-1	TRBJ2-7	13	-	few	TGTGCCAGCAGAAGACGGGACGTCTACGAGCAGTACTTC	CASRRRDVYEQYF
TRBV12-3/TRBV12-4	TRBJ2-2	15	-	few	TGTGCCAGCAGTCCAGCTCCCCCGGGTTCCGGGGAGCTGTTTTTT	CASSPAPPGSGELFF